The 23 T cell receptor beta chains given below trace back to one sample, sequenced in a study of shared clonotypes between healthy human individuals. Naive CD8 cells lacked CD45RO, underwent positive selection for CCR7 and left out terminally differentiated effector memory CD45RA+ cells. The method was immunoSEQ multiplex PCR; TCRdb's version includes in-frame clones alone and lacks a portion of them. The table has about 2.1 million clones, around 93% seen once. Sequencing was performed on naive CD8+ T cells from PBMCs. The receptors come from a man in his late teens or twenties in good health. Some clones in this sample may be carry-over from other donors' samples.

The J gene is TRBJ2-3, the V gene TRBV19, with TRBD1 identical over 7 bases. The CDR3 covers 15 residues. Trimming cost V 1 base and J 6 bases; bases outside gene matches: 7. Germline assignment: CDR1 LNHDA and CDR2 SQIVND (reference sequence). CDR3 loop: CASSIGQGDSDTQYF. The CDR3 coding sequence is TGTGCCAGTAGTATAGGGCAGGGGGATTCGGATACGCAGTATTTT. The full variable domain, with the rest looked up from reference TRBV19 and TRBJ2-3, is DGGITQSPKYLFRKEGQNVTLSCEQNLNHDAMYWYRQDPGQGLRLIYYSQIVNDFQKGDIAEGYSVSREKKESFPLTVTSAQKNPTAFYLCASSIGQGDSDTQYFGPGTRLTVL.

With respect to this clone: Other nucleotide sequences from this sample produce the same CDR3. The J gene is TRBJ2-1, the V gene TRBV5-1; D is tentatively TRBD1 or TRBD2 (5 bases each). The V and J ends lost 0 bases and 9 bases respectively, with 7 bases between them. Germline CDR1 is SGHRS and CDR2 is YFSETQ. The CDR3 length is 12 residues. As DNA, the CDR3 is TGCGCCAGCAGCTTGGGTGGGGGTGAGCAGTTCTTC. Amino acid sequence: CASSLGGGEQFF.

The V call is TRBV6-5, the J call TRBJ1-2; 7 nucleotides agree with TRBD1. Losses at the gene ends were 8 bases for V and 6 bases for J; bases not matched to a gene: 15. This CDR3 is built from 15 residues. Germline loops: CDR1 MNHEY, CDR2 SVGAGI. The CDR3 here is CASCPLTGPSDGYTF. Here the CDR3 DNA reads TGTGCCAGCTGTCCTCTGACAGGGCCATCGGATGGCTACACCTTC.

The chain recombines TRBV21-1 with TRBJ2-7; the table's D call, TRBD2, was not checked against the DNA. TRBV21-1 is classified as a pseudogene. The CDR3 spans 19 residues. CDR3 DNA: TGTGCCAGCAGACCAGATGGGACTAGCGGTTCTCTAGGTCTCTACGAGCAGTACTTC. Its protein is CASRPDGTSGSLGLYEQYF.

V usage is TRBV2 and J usage is TRBJ1-2; no firm D call. The V and J ends lost 3 bases and 2 bases respectively, with 7 bases between them. Germline-derived CDR1 and CDR2 are SNHLY and FYNNEI. The CDR3 is made up of 13 amino acids. The CDR3 region has the DNA TGTGCCAGCAGTGATAACGGAAACTATGGCTACACCTTC. Translating it yields CASSDNGNYGYTF. Filled out from reference TRBV2 and TRBJ1-2, the complete variable domain reads EPEVTQTPSHQVTQMGQEVILRCVPISNHLYFYWYRQILGQKVEFLVSFYNNEISEKSEIFDDQFSVERPDGSNFTLKIRSTKLEDSAMYFCASSDNGNYGYTFGSGTRLTVV.

The rearrangement joins TRBV9 to TRBJ1-5; D not certain. In germline, CDR1 is SGDLS, CDR2 YYNGEE. Trimming took off 3 bases at V and 0 bases at J, with 7 bases between the two ends. The CDR3 totals 14 residues. In DNA form, the CDR3 reads TGTGCCAGCAGCGCCGCAGGTAGCAATCAGCCCCAGCATTTT. This codes for CASSAAGSNQPQHF. Using reference TRBV9 and TRBJ1-5 for the parts outside the CDR3, the full variable domain is DSGVTQTPKHLITATGQRVTLRCSPRSGDLSVYWYQQSLDQGLQFLIQYYNGEERAKGNILERFSAQQFPDLHSELNLSSLELGDSALYFCASSAAGSNQPQHFGDGTRLSIL.

Here the CDR3 reads CASSPTGKRHEKLFF. Here the CDR3 DNA reads TGTGCCAGCAGCCCCACAGGGAAGCGCCATGAAAAACTGTTTTTT. The V and J genes are TRBV28 and TRBJ1-4, with a weak D call TRBD1 (6 bases). This CDR3 contains 15 residues. Deletions cut 6 bases from V and 6 bases from J, with 17 bases between. CDR1 MDHEN and CDR2 SYDVKM come from the germline V gene.

The J gene is TRBJ2-4, the V gene TRBV5-6; D might be TRBD1 (6 bases). The V gene's germline CDR1 is SGHDT and CDR2 YYEEEE. The CDR3 runs to 13 residues. The ends were cut back, 1 base at V and 7 bases at J, with 9 bases in the middle. Here the CDR3 reads CASSLLQGNIQYF. Written as DNA, the CDR3 is TGTGCCAGCAGCTTGTTACAGGGTAACATTCAGTACTTC.

CDR3 DNA: TGTGCCAGCAGTCCCCGCGGCAGGGGGAAGACCGGGGAGCTGTTTTTT. It encodes CASSPRGRGKTGELFF. This rearrangement joins TRBV28 to TRBJ2-2, with TRBD1 identical over 7 bases. The germline V gene has CDR1 MDHEN and CDR2 SYDVKM. The ends lost 5 bases at V and 5 bases at J; junction bases unmatched: 11. The CDR3 loop spans 16 amino acids.

CDR3 sequence: CASSLDREIEQYF. CDR3 sequence (DNA): TGTGCCAGTAGTCTCGACAGGGAGATCGAGCAGTACTTC. V and J are TRBV19 and TRBJ2-7; 7 bases align to TRBD1. Germline CDR1 and CDR2: LNHDA and SQIVND (reference sequence). The V and J ends lost 5 bases and 6 bases, in that order; junction bases with no gene match: 7. CDR3 size: 13 residues.

CDR3 region: CASSLGGFGQPQHF. DNA for the CDR3: TGTGCCAGCAGTTTGGGCGGGTTCGGTCAGCCCCAGCATTTT. V and J are TRBV27 and TRBJ1-5; D unclear. Deletions cut 3 bases from V and 6 bases from J, with 12 bases between. The CDR3 runs to 14 residues. Germline-derived CDR1 and CDR2 are MNHEY and SMNVEV (reference sequence).

The chain joins TRBV11-2 to TRBJ1-1, with D tentatively TRBD1 (6 bases). Deletions cut 2 bases from V and 2 bases from J, with 12 bases between. This CDR3 has 15 residues. CDR1 and CDR2 from the germline V gene are SGHAT and FQNNGV. The CDR3: CASSLRRGSNTEAFF. The CDR3 DNA is TGTGCCAGCAGCTTACGAAGGGGGAGCAACACTGAAGCTTTCTTT.

CDR3 bases: TGTGCCACCGCTAGCGGGAGGGCAGATACGCAGTATTTT. Translation gives CATASGRADTQYF. The rearrangement joins TRBV15 to TRBJ2-3; 12 nucleotides align to TRBD2. There are 13 residues in the CDR3. V gave up 8 bases and J gave up 4 bases; unmatched junction bases: 1. Germline V lookup: CDR1 LNHNV, CDR2 YYDKDF (reference sequence).

The gene calls are TRBV2 and TRBJ2-2; 7 bases map to TRBD2. Unmatched junction bases numbered 18, after V lost 7 bases and J lost 13 bases. CDR3 size: 15 residues. Germline V gene data show CDR1 as SNHLY and CDR2 as FYNNEI. The CDR3 is CASIREGRAVGVLFF. DNA for the CDR3: TGTGCCAGCATTAGGGAGGGCAGGGCTGTGGGAGTGCTGTTTTTT. Supplemented by reference TRBV2 and TRBJ2-2, the full variable domain reads EPEVTQTPSHQVTQMGQEVILRCVPISNHLYFYWYRQILGQKVEFLVSFYNNEISEKSEIFDDQFSVERPDGSNFTLKIRSTKLEDSAMYFCASIREGRAVGVLFFGEGSRLTVL.

CDR3 sequence: CASSQDLSYQETQYF. The CDR3 DNA sequence: TGTGCCAGCAGCCAAGATTTGAGCTACCAAGAGACCCAGTACTTC. The genes are TRBV14 and TRBJ2-5; no clear D. This CDR3 region has 15 residues. Trimming removed 0 bases from V and 0 bases from J, with 8 bases in between. Germline V lookup: CDR1 SGHDN, CDR2 FVKESK.

V and J are TRBV23-1 and TRBJ2-7; D tentatively fits TRBD1 or TRBD2 (5 bases each). TRBV23-1 is noted as an ORF with a role that remains uncertain. The CDR3 has 13 residues. With 6 bases removed from V and 3 bases from J, the gap between germline ends came to 12 bases. The CDR3 region has the DNA TGCGCCAGCAGAAAGGGGACCTTCTACGAGCAGTACTTC. It translates to CASRKGTFYEQYF.

This sequence joins TRBV5-4 and TRBJ2-2, with D possibly matching TRBD2 (5 bases). Trimming removed 4 bases from V and 4 bases from J, with 11 bases in between. CDR3 length: 14 residues. Germline V gene data show CDR1 as SGHNT and CDR2 as YYREEE (reference sequence). CDR3 region: CASSPADFTGELFF. CDR3 DNA: TGTGCCAGCAGCCCAGCGGACTTCACCGGGGAGCTGTTTTTT.

This chain joins TRBV6-4 and TRBJ2-1; D gene unclear. V lost 4 bases, J lost 0 bases, and 10 bases lay in between. Germline loops: CDR1 MRHNA, CDR2 SNTAGT. The CDR3 is made up of 15 amino acids. CDR3 DNA: TGTGCCAGCAGTGCAGGTTTTAGCTCCTACAATGAGCAGTTCTTC. The encoded protein is CASSAGFSSYNEQFF.

V gene TRBV30 combines with J gene TRBJ2-6; a weak D match, TRBD1 (6 bases). The CDR3 is 15 residues long. Trimming shortened V by 4 bases and J by 0 bases, and 10 bases separated the two germline ends. CDR1 GTSNPN and CDR2 SVGIG come from the germline V gene (reference sequence). Here the CDR3 DNA reads TGTGCCTGGAATGACAGGTCCTCTGGGGCCAACGTCCTGACTTTC. Residues: CAWNDRSSGANVLTF.

V usage is TRBV7-2 and J usage is TRBJ1-2, with 7 bases that match TRBD1. The junction had 8 bases not matched to a gene; V was cut back by 4 bases and J by 0 bases. The CDR3 has 16 amino acids. In germline, CDR1 is SGHTA, CDR2 FQGNSA. CDR3 bases: TGTGCCAGCAGCTCCAGACAGGGCCTTGCTAACTATGGCTACACCTTC. Residues: CASSSRQGLANYGYTF.

V gene TRBV5-4 combines with J gene TRBJ2-5; D ambiguous. The V gene's germline CDR1 is SGHNT and CDR2 YYREEE (reference sequence). This CDR3 is 14 amino acids long. Trimming took off 1 base at V and 0 bases at J, with 7 bases between the two ends. The CDR3 region is CASSLFLYQETQYF. For the CDR3, the DNA is TGTGCCAGCAGCTTGTTCCTGTACCAAGAGACCCAGTACTTC.

The CDR3 DNA reads as TGTGCCAGCAGCACGCGGGACAGCGAGTATGGCTACACCTTC. It translates to CASSTRDSEYGYTF. V gene TRBV9 combines with J gene TRBJ1-2; 7 bases are a match to TRBD1. With V trimmed by 4 bases and J by 5 bases, 8 bases remained unmatched. Germline lookup yields CDR1 SGDLS and CDR2 YYNGEE. This CDR3 region has 14 residues.

The genes are TRBV7-2 and TRBJ2-4, with TRBD2 matching over 9 bases. CDR1 and CDR2 (germline): SGHTA, FQGNSA. V lost 1 base, J lost 7 bases, and 5 bases stayed unmatched. CDR3 length equals 15 residues. CDR3 nucleotide sequence: TGTGCCAGCAGCTTAGGCGGGGGGGAAAGGAACATTCAGTACTTC. Translation gives CASSLGGGERNIQYF. Based on the CDR3 plus reference TRBV7-2 and TRBJ2-4, the full variable domain is GAGVSQSPSNKVTEKGKDVELRCDPISGHTALYWYRQSLGQGLEFLIYFQGNSAPDKSGLPSDRFSAERTGGSVSTLTIQRTQQEDSAVYLCASSLGGGERNIQYFGAGTRLSVL.